Listed below are T cell receptor beta chains from one sample, sequenced in a study of regulatory T cells in long-lasting Graves disease. TCRdb re-derived calls from the multiplex PCR reads in MiXCR, one entry per CDR3 protein. The data hold roughly 420,000 distinct CDR3 sequences, with about 14% observed a single time. Specimen: peripheral blood mononuclear cells (PBMCs), collected at new diagnosis, from a patient treated with antithyroid drugs. The receptors stem from a female donor with Graves disease. Both conserved end residues are part of each CDR3. Fields, in order: clone size, V gene, J gene, D gene, CDR3 DNA, CDR3 protein. The D gene is left open where the match is weak. Not every row has a clone size; where given, it reads once, few, many or a size class.

size: .; V: TRBV12-3/TRBV12-4; J: TRBJ1-2; D: .; DNA: TGTGCCAGCAGTTTAGGTTCGGGCTATGGCTACACCTTC; CDR3: CASSLGSGYGYTF
size: many; V: TRBV19; J: TRBJ2-4; D: .; DNA: TGTGCCAGTAGTATACTGCCCGGGGGCAAAAACATTCAGTACTTC; CDR3: CASSILPGGKNIQYF
size: many; V: TRBV11-2; J: TRBJ2-3; D: .; DNA: TGTGCCAGCAGCTGGGTCGGCGGGGGCGCAGATACGCAGTATTTT; CDR3: CASSWVGGGADTQYF
size: few; V: TRBV6-1; J: TRBJ2-7; D: TRBD2; DNA: TGTGCCAGCTCACAGGGTAGCGGGACAACCTACGAGCAGTACTTC; CDR3: CASSQGSGTTYEQYF
size: many; V: TRBV27; J: TRBJ2-3; D: .; DNA: TGTGCCAGCGGAGAGGGAGATACGCAGTATTTT; CDR3: CASGEGDTQYF
size: many; V: TRBV6-1; J: TRBJ2-1; D: .; DNA: TGTGCCAGCAGCAGTCAAGGAGGTCAAGGGGGTGAGCAGTTCTTC; CDR3: CASSSQGGQGGEQFF
size: .; V: TRBV7-2; J: TRBJ2-7; D: TRBD1; DNA: TGTGCCAGCAGCACCGGACAGGCTAACTACGAGCAGTACTTC; CDR3: CASSTGQANYEQYF
size: .; V: TRBV29-1; J: TRBJ1-1; D: .; DNA: TGCAGCGGTTTGTCGTACACTGAAGCTTTCTTT; CDR3: CSGLSYTEAFF
size: many; V: TRBV5-6; J: TRBJ2-2; D: TRBD1; DNA: TGTGCCAGCATCACAGGGGGCGGAAGGACCGGGGAGCTGTTTTTT; CDR3: CASITGGGRTGELFF
size: many; V: TRBV10-3; J: TRBJ2-1; D: TRBD2; DNA: TGTGCCATCAGTGAGTCCAGCGGGAGAACCTACAATGAGCAGTTCTTC; CDR3: CAISESSGRTYNEQFF
size: .; V: TRBV10-1; J: TRBJ2-3; D: .; DNA: TGCGCCAGCAACGACGGACAGTCAGATACGCAGTATTTT; CDR3: CASNDGQSDTQYF
size: few; V: TRBV6-1; J: TRBJ1-1; D: .; DNA: TGTGCCAGCAGTCCCTCCGTATATCTTAAAGAGGATGAAGCTTTCTTT; CDR3: CASSPSVYLKEDEAFF
size: many; V: TRBV5-1; J: TRBJ1-1; D: .; DNA: TGCGCCACTCCACCAGGGGCGGGGAACACTGAAGCTTTCTTT; CDR3: CATPPGAGNTEAFF
size: many; V: TRBV7-9; J: TRBJ2-3; D: TRBD2; DNA: TGTGCCAGCAGCCTGATTGTAGTAGCGGGGACTAGCACAGATACGCAGTATTTT; CDR3: CASSLIVVAGTSTDTQYF
size: many; V: TRBV20-1; J: TRBJ2-1; D: .; DNA: TGCAGTGCGGCAAGAGGCAATGAGCAGTTCTTC; CDR3: CSAARGNEQFF
size: .; V: TRBV7-2; J: TRBJ2-7; D: .; DNA: TGTGCCAGCAGCTTCCCGGGGTTGAGCTCCTACGAGCAGTACTTC; CDR3: CASSFPGLSSYEQYF
size: .; V: TRBV3-1; J: TRBJ1-1; D: .; DNA: TGTGCCAGCAGCCCCCCCTTAGGGGACACTGAAGCTTTCTTT; CDR3: CASSPPLGDTEAFF
size: many; V: TRBV3-1; J: TRBJ1-1; D: .; DNA: TGTGCCAGCAGCCAAGAAGCTGAAGCTTTCTTT; CDR3: CASSQEAEAFF
size: many; V: TRBV12-3/TRBV12-4; J: TRBJ1-3; D: TRBD1; DNA: TGTGCCAGCAGTCACGGGACAGGGAACTCTGGAAACACCATATATTTT; CDR3: CASSHGTGNSGNTIYF
size: many; V: TRBV30; J: TRBJ2-1; D: TRBD2; DNA: TGTGCCTCCTCAACTAGCGGGAGTTCGGCCTCCTACAATGAGCAGTTCTTC; CDR3: CASSTSGSSASYNEQFF
size: few; V: TRBV29-1; J: TRBJ2-7; D: TRBD1; DNA: TGCAGCGTTGACAAGGGGGCGGGCGAGCAGTACTTC; CDR3: CSVDKGAGEQYF
size: many; V: TRBV6-1; J: TRBJ1-2; D: TRBD1; DNA: TGTGCCAGCAGTGAAGTGGGACAGGGAGAGGATGGCTACACCTTC; CDR3: CASSEVGQGEDGYTF
size: many; V: TRBV5-1; J: TRBJ2-1; D: TRBD2; DNA: TGCGCCAGCAGCTCCCGAGGCGGGGGGTCGTACAATGAGCAGTTCTTC; CDR3: CASSSRGGGSYNEQFF
size: many; V: TRBV4-2; J: TRBJ1-2; D: .; DNA: TGTGCCAGCAGCCAAGATGTGGGCAGGTCTAACTATGGCTACACCTTC; CDR3: CASSQDVGRSNYGYTF
size: many; V: TRBV20-1; J: TRBJ2-2; D: .; DNA: TGCAGTGCTAGACACACGAACACCGGGGAGCTGTTTTTT; CDR3: CSARHTNTGELFF
size: few; V: TRBV3-1; J: TRBJ2-7; D: .; DNA: TGTGCCAGCAGCCATAATGCAGGGGCGGACGAGCAGTACTTC; CDR3: CASSHNAGADEQYF
size: many; V: TRBV12-3/TRBV12-4; J: TRBJ2-7; D: .; DNA: TGTGCCAGCAGCGTACAGAGAACTAACTCCTACGAGCAGTACTTC; CDR3: CASSVQRTNSYEQYF
size: .; V: TRBV12-3/TRBV12-4; J: TRBJ2-5; D: TRBD2; DNA: TGTGCCAGCTCACCCAGTCTAGCGGGAGGAGGACAAGAGACCCAGTACTTC; CDR3: CASSPSLAGGGQETQYF
size: few; V: TRBV10-2; J: TRBJ1-2; D: .; DNA: TGCGCCAGCAATCCCTCGGGGAATGGCTACACCTTC; CDR3: CASNPSGNGYTF
size: many; V: TRBV7-3; J: TRBJ2-3; D: .; DNA: TGTGCCAGCAGCTCCACCGGGACACCAACAGATACGCAGTATTTT; CDR3: CASSSTGTPTDTQYF
size: many; V: TRBV19; J: TRBJ1-5; D: .; DNA: TGTGCCAGTAGTATAGATCAAGGGACGGCAAATCAGCCCCAGCATTTT; CDR3: CASSIDQGTANQPQHF
size: many; V: TRBV11-3; J: TRBJ2-5; D: .; DNA: TGTGCCAGCAGCCCCCGACAGGGAGGAGAGACCCAGTACTTC; CDR3: CASSPRQGGETQYF
size: many; V: TRBV7-9; J: TRBJ1-4; D: TRBD1; DNA: TGTGCCAGCAGCCCAGCATCAGGGGGCACAAATGAAAAACTGTTTTTT; CDR3: CASSPASGGTNEKLFF
size: many; V: TRBV20-1; J: TRBJ1-1; D: .; DNA: TGCAGTGCTAGAGAGGTGGGGCAGGGAGGGAACACTGAAGCTTTCTTT; CDR3: CSAREVGQGGNTEAFF
size: .; V: TRBV6-2/TRBV6-3; J: TRBJ2-2; D: TRBD2; DNA: TGTGCCAGCTGGGGGGGGGTGAACACCGGGGAGCTGTTTTTT; CDR3: CASWGGVNTGELFF
size: many; V: TRBV7-8; J: TRBJ1-2; D: .; DNA: TGTGCCAGCAGCGCTTCGGGGGTTAACTATGGCTACACCTTC; CDR3: CASSASGVNYGYTF
size: .; V: TRBV19; J: TRBJ2-4; D: .; DNA: TGTGCCAGTAGTGTGGGGCCCACGGTTGCCAAAAACATTCAGTACTTC; CDR3: CASSVGPTVAKNIQYF
size: few; V: TRBV4-1; J: TRBJ2-7; D: TRBD1; DNA: TGCGCCAGCAGCCAAGACTCGGGACAGGGGGCCTACGAGCAGTACTTC; CDR3: CASSQDSGQGAYEQYF
size: many; V: TRBV6-5; J: TRBJ2-7; D: .; DNA: TGTGCCAGCAGTTACCGCAATTTCCACTACGAGCAGTACTTC; CDR3: CASSYRNFHYEQYF
size: many; V: TRBV3-1; J: TRBJ1-4; D: .; DNA: TGTGCCAGCAGCACGACAGCAACTAATGAAAAACTGTTTTTT; CDR3: CASSTTATNEKLFF
size: many; V: TRBV6-2/TRBV6-3; J: TRBJ2-5; D: .; DNA: TGTGCCAGCAGTTTCCCACTAGCAGGATACCAAGAGACCCAGTACTTC; CDR3: CASSFPLAGYQETQYF
size: many; V: TRBV20-1; J: TRBJ1-6; D: .; DNA: TGCAGTGCGAAGAGAGGTGACAGCTCCTATAATTCACCCCTCCACTTT; CDR3: CSAKRGDSSYNSPLHF
size: many; V: TRBV10-3; J: TRBJ1-2; D: TRBD1; DNA: TGTGCCATCAGTGAGTCGCACAGGGGGGGCGGCTACACCTTC; CDR3: CAISESHRGGGYTF
size: many; V: TRBV3-1; J: TRBJ1-1; D: TRBD1; DNA: TGTGCCAGCAGCCAAGGTACAGGGGGTGAAGCTTTCTTT; CDR3: CASSQGTGGEAFF
size: many; V: TRBV2; J: TRBJ2-7; D: .; DNA: TGTGCCAGCAGTATTAGCGGAAGCTCCTACGAGCAGTACTTC; CDR3: CASSISGSSYEQYF
size: many; V: TRBV7-2; J: TRBJ1-1; D: TRBD1; DNA: TGTGCCAGCAGCATACAGGGGGCGCGGAAGACTGAAGCTTTCTTT; CDR3: CASSIQGARKTEAFF
size: many; V: TRBV2; J: TRBJ1-1; D: .; DNA: TGTGCCAGCAGTGACCGACGGACGGATGAAGCTTTCTTT; CDR3: CASSDRRTDEAFF